A selection of T cell receptor beta chains follows, all from one sample in a study. TCRdb processed the 5' RACE reads anew with MiXCR; each CDR3 protein has one entry. The data show roughly 54,000 distinct CDR3 sequences, 15% to 20% seen once. The sample comprised naive CD4+ T cells sorted from blood. The receptors were gathered from a female donor with breast cancer. The CDR3 runs from the conserved cysteine through the conserved F or W. D genes are given only for firm matches.

V gene,D gene,CDR3 protein
TRBV24-1,NA,CATSDLRTGELFF
TRBV5-1,TRBD2,CASSSGLAGKETQYF
TRBV27,NA,CASSLTRNTGELFF
TRBV11-2,TRBD1,CASSTIGQGESQFF
TRBV10-3,NA,CAISETKNSPLHF
TRBV20-1,TRBD2,CSAPIAGVNYEQYF
TRBV6-1,TRBD1,CASQMRIGQGPNNQPQHF
TRBV5-1,TRBD2,CASSLAGTSGTDTQYF
TRBV7-2,TRBD1,CASSPGTAYGYTF
TRBV5-6,TRBD1,CASSWTGGNTIYF
TRBV12-3/TRBV12-4,TRBD2,CASSPPSGRTDTQYF
TRBV20-1,NA,CSARRGTLLGIPSDNEQFF
TRBV11-2,NA,CASSFERGASGNTIYF
TRBV5-6,NA,CASSLQGTYGYTF
TRBV20-1,NA,CSASSGPSSYEQYF
TRBV12-3/TRBV12-4,NA,CASSSRRGELFF
TRBV5-1,NA,CASSVDAAGYTF
TRBV6-6,TRBD2,CASSSDVSGMSTDTQYF
TRBV20-1,NA,CSARGAYEQYF
TRBV5-1,NA,CASSLSWEEQYF
TRBV10-3,NA,CAISSGTQTNEQFF
TRBV12-3/TRBV12-4,NA,CASSLQADQPQHF